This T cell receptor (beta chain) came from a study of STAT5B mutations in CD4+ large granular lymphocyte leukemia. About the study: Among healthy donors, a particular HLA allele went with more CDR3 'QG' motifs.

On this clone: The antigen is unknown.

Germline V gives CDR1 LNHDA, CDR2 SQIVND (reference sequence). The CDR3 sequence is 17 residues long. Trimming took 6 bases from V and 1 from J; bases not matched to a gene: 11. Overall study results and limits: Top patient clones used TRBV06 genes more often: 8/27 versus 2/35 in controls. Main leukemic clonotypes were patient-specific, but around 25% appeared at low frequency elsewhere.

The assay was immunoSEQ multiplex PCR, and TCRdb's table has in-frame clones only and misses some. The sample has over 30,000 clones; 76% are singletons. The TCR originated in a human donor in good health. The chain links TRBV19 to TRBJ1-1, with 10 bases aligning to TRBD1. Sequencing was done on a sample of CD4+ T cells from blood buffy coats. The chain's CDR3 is CASRGGSGQGKNTEAFF. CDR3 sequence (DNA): TGTGCCAGTAGAGGGGGGTCGGGACAGGGGAAGAACACTGAAGCTTTCTTT. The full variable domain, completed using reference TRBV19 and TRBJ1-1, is DGGITQSPKYLFRKEGQNVTLSCEQNLNHDAMYWYRQDPGQGLRLIYYSQIVNDFQKGDIAEGYSVSREKKESFPLTVTSAQKNPTAFYLCASRGGSGQGKNTEAFFGQGTRLTVV.